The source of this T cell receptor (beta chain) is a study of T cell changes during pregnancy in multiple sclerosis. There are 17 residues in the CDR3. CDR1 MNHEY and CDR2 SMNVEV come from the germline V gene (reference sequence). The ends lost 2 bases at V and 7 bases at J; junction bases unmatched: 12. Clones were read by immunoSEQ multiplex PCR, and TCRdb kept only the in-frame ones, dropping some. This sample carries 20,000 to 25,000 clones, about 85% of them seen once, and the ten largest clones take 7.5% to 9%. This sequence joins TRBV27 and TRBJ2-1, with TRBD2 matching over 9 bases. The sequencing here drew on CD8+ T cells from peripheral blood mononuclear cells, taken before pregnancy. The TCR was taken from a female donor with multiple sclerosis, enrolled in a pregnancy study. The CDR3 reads CASSLTFRTSAHNEQFF. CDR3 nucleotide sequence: TGTGCCAGCAGTTTAACCTTCAGGACTAGCGCCCATAATGAGCAGTTCTTC.